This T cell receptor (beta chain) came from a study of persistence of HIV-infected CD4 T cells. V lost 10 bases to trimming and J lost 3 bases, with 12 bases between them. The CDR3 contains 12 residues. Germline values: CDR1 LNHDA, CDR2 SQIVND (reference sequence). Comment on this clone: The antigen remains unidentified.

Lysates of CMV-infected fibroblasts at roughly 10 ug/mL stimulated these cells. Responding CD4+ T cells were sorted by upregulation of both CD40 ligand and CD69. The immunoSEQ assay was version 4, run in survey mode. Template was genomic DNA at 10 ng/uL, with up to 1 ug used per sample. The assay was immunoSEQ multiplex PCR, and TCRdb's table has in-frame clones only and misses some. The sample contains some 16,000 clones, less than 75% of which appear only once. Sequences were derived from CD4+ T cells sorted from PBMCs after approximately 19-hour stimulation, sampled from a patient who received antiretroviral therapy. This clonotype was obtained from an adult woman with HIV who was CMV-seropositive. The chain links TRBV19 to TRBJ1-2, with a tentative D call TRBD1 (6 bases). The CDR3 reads CATRNRDYGYTF. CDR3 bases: TGTGCCACTCGCAACAGGGACTATGGCTACACCTTC.